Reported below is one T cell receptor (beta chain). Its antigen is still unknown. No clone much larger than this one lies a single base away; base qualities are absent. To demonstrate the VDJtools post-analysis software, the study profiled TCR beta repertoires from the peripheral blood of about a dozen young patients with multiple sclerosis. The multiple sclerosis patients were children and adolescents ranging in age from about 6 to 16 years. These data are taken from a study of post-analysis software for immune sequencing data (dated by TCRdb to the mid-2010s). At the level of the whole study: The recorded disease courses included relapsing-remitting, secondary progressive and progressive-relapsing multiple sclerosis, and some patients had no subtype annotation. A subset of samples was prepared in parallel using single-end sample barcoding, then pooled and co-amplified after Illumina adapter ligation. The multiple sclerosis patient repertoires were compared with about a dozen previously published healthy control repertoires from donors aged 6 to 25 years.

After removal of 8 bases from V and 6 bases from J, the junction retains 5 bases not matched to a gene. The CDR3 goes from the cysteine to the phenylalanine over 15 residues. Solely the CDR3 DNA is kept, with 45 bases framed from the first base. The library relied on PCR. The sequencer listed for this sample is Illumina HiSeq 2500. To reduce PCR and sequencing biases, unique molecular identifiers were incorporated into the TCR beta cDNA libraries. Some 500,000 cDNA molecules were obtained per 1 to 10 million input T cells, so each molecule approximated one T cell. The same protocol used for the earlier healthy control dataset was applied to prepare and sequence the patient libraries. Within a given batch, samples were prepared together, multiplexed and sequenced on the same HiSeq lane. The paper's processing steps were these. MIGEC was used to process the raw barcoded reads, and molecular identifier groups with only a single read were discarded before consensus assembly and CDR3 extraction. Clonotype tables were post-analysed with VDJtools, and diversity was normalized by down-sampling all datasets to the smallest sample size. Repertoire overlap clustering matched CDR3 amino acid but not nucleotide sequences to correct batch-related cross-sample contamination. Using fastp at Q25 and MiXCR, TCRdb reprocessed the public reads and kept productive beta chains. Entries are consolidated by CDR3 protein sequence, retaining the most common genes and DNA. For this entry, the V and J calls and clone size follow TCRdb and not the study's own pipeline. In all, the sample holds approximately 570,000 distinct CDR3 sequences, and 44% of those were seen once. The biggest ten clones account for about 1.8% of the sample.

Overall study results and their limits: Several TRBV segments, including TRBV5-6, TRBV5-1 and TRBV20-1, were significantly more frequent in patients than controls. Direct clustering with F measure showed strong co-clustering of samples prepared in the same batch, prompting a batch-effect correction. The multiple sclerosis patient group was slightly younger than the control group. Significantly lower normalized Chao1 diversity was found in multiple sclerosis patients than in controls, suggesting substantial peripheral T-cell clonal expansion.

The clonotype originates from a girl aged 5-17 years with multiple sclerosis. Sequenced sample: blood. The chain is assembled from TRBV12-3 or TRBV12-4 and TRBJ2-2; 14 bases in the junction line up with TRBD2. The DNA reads TGTGCCAGCCTTGTGGGACTAGCGGGAGCCGGGGAGCTGTTTTTT. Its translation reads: CASLVGLAGAGELFF.